This passage covers 2 T cell receptor beta chains from one sample sequenced in a study of technical replicates of blood from a handful of donors. TCRdb's copy holds only in-frame clones and misses some; the assay was immunoSEQ multiplex PCR. The sample records around 10,000 clones, around 94% being singletons. The material sequenced was PBMCs. The receptors were sampled from a human donor in good health.

The V gene is TRBV30, the J gene TRBJ2-1, with TRBD2 matching over 7 bases. This CDR3 spans 11 amino acids. Germline V gene lookup returns CDR1 GTSNPN and CDR2 SVGIG (reference sequence). With 1 base clipped from V and 14 bases from J, the junction kept 5 bases outside the gene matches. Written as DNA, the CDR3 is TGTGCCTGGAGTGGGGCGGGAGTAAAGTTCTTC. Protein product: CAWSGAGVKFF.

The chain recombines TRBV4-1 with TRBJ1-1; 11 nucleotides agree with TRBD1. The V gene end was trimmed by 1 base and the J gene end by 0 bases; junction bases not matched to a gene: 7. Germline lookup yields CDR1 MGHRA and CDR2 YSYEKL. The CDR3 extends over 18 amino acids. The chain's CDR3 is CASSQGTSDRGLNTEAFF. The CDR3, as DNA: TGCGCCAGCAGCCAAGGGACCTCGGACAGGGGGCTGAACACTGAAGCTTTCTTT.